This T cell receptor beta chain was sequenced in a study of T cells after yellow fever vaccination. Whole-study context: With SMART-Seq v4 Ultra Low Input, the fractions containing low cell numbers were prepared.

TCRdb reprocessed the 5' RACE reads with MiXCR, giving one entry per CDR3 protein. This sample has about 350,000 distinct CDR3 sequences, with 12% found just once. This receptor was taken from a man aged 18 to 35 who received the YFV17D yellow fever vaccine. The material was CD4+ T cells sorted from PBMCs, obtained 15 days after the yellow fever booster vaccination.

CDR3: CASSFWGTIIHF. The CDR3 DNA follows: TGTGCCAGCAGTTTTTGGGGGACAATCATCCACTTT. This chain joins TRBV12-3 or TRBV12-4 and TRBJ1-6; possible D gene TRBD1, 6 bases. The CDR3 spans 12 residues. The ends were cut back, 3 bases at V and 17 bases at J, with 14 bases in the middle.